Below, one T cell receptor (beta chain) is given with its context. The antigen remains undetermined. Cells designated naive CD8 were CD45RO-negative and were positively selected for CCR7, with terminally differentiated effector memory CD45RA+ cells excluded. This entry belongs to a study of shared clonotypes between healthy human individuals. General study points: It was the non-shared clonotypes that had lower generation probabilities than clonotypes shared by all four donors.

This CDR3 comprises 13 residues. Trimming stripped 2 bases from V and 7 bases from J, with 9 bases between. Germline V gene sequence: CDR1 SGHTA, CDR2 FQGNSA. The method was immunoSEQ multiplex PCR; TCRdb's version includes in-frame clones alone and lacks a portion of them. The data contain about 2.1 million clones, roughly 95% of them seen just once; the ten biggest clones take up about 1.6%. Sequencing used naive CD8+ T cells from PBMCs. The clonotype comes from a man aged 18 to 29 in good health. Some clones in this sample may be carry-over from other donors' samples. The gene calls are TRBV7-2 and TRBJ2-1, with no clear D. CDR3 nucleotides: TGTGCCAGCAGCTTAAGTAGGGTTAATGAGCAGTTCTTC. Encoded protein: CASSLSRVNEQFF. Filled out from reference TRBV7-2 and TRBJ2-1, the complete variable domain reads GAGVSQSPSNKVTEKGKDVELRCDPISGHTALYWYRQSLGQGLEFLIYFQGNSAPDKSGLPSDRFSAERTGGSVSTLTIQRTQQEDSAVYLCASSLSRVNEQFFGPGTRLTVL.